This T cell receptor beta chain was captured in a study of blood T cell repertoires in COVID-19. About the research overall: Specimens from acute and convalescent COVID-19 originated in the United States, Italy and Spain.

Profiled with immunoSEQ multiplex PCR; TCRdb holds only in-frame clones, not every one. The sample lists approximately 260,000 clones, about 91% seen once, with 0.95% to 1.5% in the top ten. The germline gives CDR1 LGHDT, CDR2 YNNKEL (reference sequence). Trimming cost V 3 bases and J 2 bases; bases outside gene matches: 8. The CDR3 totals 19 residues. The sequence was obtained from a woman aged 40 to 55 with acute COVID-19. The specimen was PBMCs or T cells enriched from blood (not recorded which). V is TRBV3-1 (or the pseudogene TRBV3-2) and J is TRBJ1-6, with TRBD1 matching over 12 bases. The CDR3 is CASSHGPGQGAAYNSPLHF. DNA for the CDR3: TGTGCCAGCAGCCACGGCCCGGGACAGGGGGCCGCCTATAATTCACCCCTCCACTTT.